These 9 T cell receptor beta chains share one sample of origin, sequenced in a study of response to subunit inactivated influenza vaccine. A single record per CDR3 protein comes from TCRdb applying MiXCR to the RT-PCR reads. The profile shows fewer than 550,000 distinct CDR3 sequences, about 25% of them singletons. This sample comprised CD4+ T cells sorted from PBMCs, obtained more than 4 days after vaccination. Source of these receptors: a man aged 45-65 years who received an inactivated influenza vaccine.

This clonotype was counted between two and nine times. The chain uses TRBV5-5 and TRBJ2-2; TRBD1 matches 9 bases. From germline, CDR1 is SGHKS and CDR2 YYEKEE (reference sequence). This CDR3 spans 16 amino acids. V dropped 5 bases and J dropped 2; count of bases not matched to a gene: 7. The CDR3 is CASSSRTGDNTGELFF. The DNA for the CDR3 is TGTGCCAGCAGTTCTCGGACAGGGGACAACACCGGGGAGCTGTTTTTT.

This clonotype was found a few times. The rearrangement uses TRBV29-1 and TRBJ2-7; D uncertain. V was shortened by 5 bases and J by 0 bases, with 17 bases between the two germline ends. This CDR3 region has 15 residues. CDR1 and CDR2 from the germline V gene are SQVTM and ANQGSEA. This chain's CDR3 is CSVSPKDGYSYEQYF. CDR3 DNA: TGCAGCGTTTCCCCGAAGGACGGCTACTCCTACGAGCAGTACTTC.

This clonotype has a handful of counts. The genes are TRBV6-2 or TRBV6-3 and TRBJ2-7; TRBD1 matches at 7 bases. J lost 6 bases, V lost 8 bases, and 7 bases had no gene match. CDR3 size: 12 residues. Germline CDR1 is MNHEY and CDR2 is SVGEGT. CDR3 DNA sequence: TGTGCCAGCCGGGACAGCAGCTTCGAGCAGTACTTC. Its protein is CASRDSSFEQYF.

Points on this clonotype: Its ends do not fully match the called genes, so a read error is possible. The genes are TRBV5-1 and TRBJ2-5; D is possibly TRBD2 (7 bases). The CDR3 runs 14 residues. Germline values: CDR1 SGHRS, CDR2 YFSETQ. The CDR3 DNA follows: TGTGCCAGCAGCTTAGGGGGGGTGGAAGAGACCCAGTACTTC. It yields the protein CASSLGGVEETQYF. Combining the CDR3 with reference TRBV5-1 and TRBJ2-5 gives the whole variable domain KAGVTQTPRYLIKTRGQQVTLSCSPISGHRSVSWYQQTPGQGLQFLFEYFSETQRNKGNFPGRFSGRQFSNSRSEMNVSTLELGDSALYLCASSLGGVEETQYFGPGTRLLVL.

This clonotype showed up many times. The chain carries TRBV6-2 or TRBV6-3 and TRBJ2-1; TRBD2 matches 11 bases. The CDR3 runs to 16 residues. The V gene's germline CDR1 is MNHEY and CDR2 SVGEGT. V shed 5 bases, J shed 1 base, and the junction held 4 bases outside the gene matches. CDR3 in amino acids: CASSTSGRRSYNEQFF. CDR3 DNA: TGTGCCAGCAGTACTAGCGGGAGACGTTCCTACAATGAGCAGTTCTTC.

V is TRBV9 and J is TRBJ1-6; D unclear. From germline, CDR1 is SGDLS and CDR2 YYNGEE. V was cut by 2 bases and J by 0 bases, with 15 bases left in between. The CDR3 extends over 18 amino acids. The CDR3 DNA reads as TGTGCCAGCAGCGTGGAAAGTAGCAGGAGCTCCTATAATTCACCCCTCCACTTT. This translates into CASSVESSRSSYNSPLHF.

The J gene is TRBJ2-2, the V gene TRBV20-1, with 10 bases identical to TRBD2. This CDR3 has 14 residues. Per germline, CDR1 DFQATT and CDR2 SNEGSKA (reference sequence). V lost 6 bases to trimming and J lost 4 bases; unmatched junction nucleotides: 5. Written as DNA, the CDR3 is TGCAGTGCCGAGCGGGAGGGCCGCACCGGGGAGCTGTTTTTT. Translation gives CSAEREGRTGELFF.

With respect to this clonotype: Just one base apart from a much larger clone, this may be a read error. The V gene is TRBV9, the J gene TRBJ1-4; the D is unclear. Germline V gene sequence: CDR1 SGDLS, CDR2 YYNGEE. This CDR3 has 15 residues. For the CDR3, the DNA is TGTGCCAGCACCCCGAACCCCTGGGAAGGTGAAAAACTGTGTTTT. Translation gives CASTPNPWEGEKLCF.

The chain links TRBV7-8 to TRBJ2-6, with D unclear. The length of the CDR3 is 18 residues. The ends were cut back, 5 bases at V and 0 bases at J, with 17 bases in the middle. CDR1 is SGHVS, CDR2 FQNEAQ, per germline. The CDR3 sequence: CASSKSGGSRSGANVLTF. CDR3 DNA sequence: TGTGCCAGCAGCAAAAGTGGTGGTTCCCGCTCTGGGGCCAACGTCCTGACTTTC.